The 22 T cell receptor beta chains listed next were all sequenced from one sample in a study of a mutant IDH1 vaccine in newly diagnosed glioma. The antigens these receptors bind are not known. Indicated time point: week 5, during vaccination. The investigators gave 300 ug of mutant IDH1 20-mer peptide in each vaccine dose, together with topical imiquimod. The assay was immunoSEQ multiplex PCR, and TCRdb's table has in-frame clones only and misses some. The sample shows around 58,000 clones, 81% of them seen only once. Specimen: PBMCs, collected from a glioma patient whose treatment included an IDH1 peptide vaccine. The receptors were gathered from a man aged 25-40 years with glioma.

V gene TRBV19 combines with J gene TRBJ1-5, with 9 positions matching TRBD1. With 9 bases clipped from V and 0 bases from J, the junction kept 15 bases outside the gene matches. The germline V gene has CDR1 LNHDA and CDR2 SQIVND (reference sequence). The length of the CDR3 is 18 residues. CDR3 loop: CASRGGGTGFYSNQPQHF. DNA for the CDR3: TGTGCCAGCCGAGGGGGCGGGACAGGGTTCTATAGCAATCAGCCCCAGCATTTT.

This clone was counted a few times. This chain uses TRBV7-9 with TRBJ1-5; 9 positions match TRBD1. This CDR3 comprises 15 residues. V lost 7 bases and J lost 2; bases outside the gene matches: 6. Per germline, CDR1 SEHNR and CDR2 FQNEAQ (reference sequence). The CDR3 region is CASMLGQGGNQPQHF. In DNA form, the CDR3 reads TGTGCCAGCATGTTGGGACAGGGTGGCAATCAGCCCCAGCATTTT.

The rearrangement joins TRBV10-3 to TRBJ1-1, with D possibly being TRBD1 (5 bases). The V gene's germline CDR1 is ENHRY and CDR2 SYGVKD. CDR3 size: 16 residues. Trimming removed 2 bases at V and 1 base at J, with 14 bases between. The CDR3 sequence is CAISEGATRKNTEAFF. In DNA, the CDR3 is TGTGCCATCAGTGAGGGGGCGACGAGGAAGAACACTGAAGCTTTCTTT.

For this clone: This sample also contains other DNA sequences that code for the same CDR3. The chain employs TRBV4-1 and TRBJ2-3; D gene ambiguous. CDR1 and CDR2 from the germline V gene are MGHRA and YSYEKL. There are 13 residues in the CDR3. Trimming removed 1 base from V and 1 base from J, with 3 bases in between. As DNA, the CDR3 is TGCGCCAGCAGCCAAGTTGGCACAGATACGCAGTATTTT. Translated: CASSQVGTDTQYF.

The rearrangement uses TRBV2 and TRBJ2-3, with D tentatively TRBD2 (6 bases). The CDR3 length is 16 residues. The V gene's germline CDR1 is SNHLY and CDR2 FYNNEI. V was trimmed by 6 bases and J by 0 bases, leaving 16 bases between them. CDR3 residues: CASRGPGLSSTDTQYF. The CDR3, as DNA: TGTGCCAGCAGGGGCCCGGGACTCAGCAGCACAGATACGCAGTATTTT.

CDR3 in amino acids: CASSHGPREKLFF. In DNA, the CDR3 is TGCGCCAGCAGCCACGGACCTAGGGAAAAACTGTTTTTT. V usage is TRBV4-1 and J usage is TRBJ1-4; D remains ambiguous. CDR3 size: 13 residues. Germline CDR1 and CDR2: MGHRA and YSYEKL. With 3 bases removed from V and 8 bases from J, the gap between germline ends came to 10 bases.

This chain joins TRBV5-6 and TRBJ1-1; tentative D call: TRBD1 (6 bases). Germline CDR1 SGHDT, CDR2 YYEEEE. With 4 bases removed from V and 0 bases from J, the gap between germline ends came to 22 bases. This CDR3 is built from 18 residues. The CDR3 DNA follows: TGTGCCAGCAGCCTTGGCGGGCAGGGGTGGCCCATGAACACTGAAGCTTTCTTT. It encodes CASSLGGQGWPMNTEAFF.

This chain links TRBV5-4 with TRBJ1-5; D is ambiguous. Germline V lookup: CDR1 SGHNT, CDR2 YYREEE (reference sequence). Trimming cost V 0 bases and J 2 bases, with 9 bases left between them. CDR3 size: 15 residues. The CDR3 DNA reads as TGTGCCAGCAGCTTGGAACCCGGTGGCAATCAGCCCCAGCATTTT. Amino acid sequence: CASSLEPGGNQPQHF. The full variable domain, in which reference TRBV5-4 and TRBJ1-5 provide the parts outside the CDR3, is ETGVTQSPTHLIKTRGQQVTLRCSSQSGHNTVSWYQQALGQGPQFIFQYYREEENGRGNFPPRFSGLQFPNYSSELNVNALELDDSALYLCASSLEPGGNQPQHFGDGTRLSIL.

The J gene is TRBJ1-5, the V gene TRBV29-1; D unresolved. V lost 4 bases, J lost 4 bases, and 8 bases lay in between. The CDR3 is made up of 12 amino acids. In germline, CDR1 is SQVTM, CDR2 ANQGSEA. The CDR3 spells CSVGGLNQPQHF. The CDR3 region has the DNA TGCAGCGTTGGAGGACTTAATCAGCCCCAGCATTTT.

The table lists this clone with a count of one. The chain employs TRBV10-3 and TRBJ1-3; D remains unclear. This CDR3 has 13 amino acids. V was pared by 4 bases and J by 4 bases, with 8 bases between. The germline CDR1 and CDR2 sequences are ENHRY and SYGVKD. In DNA, the CDR3 is TGTGCCATCAGTGGACAAGGCGGAAACACCATATATTTT. The encoded protein is CAISGQGGNTIYF.

This CDR3 reads CASSPRGAGGEKLFF. CDR3 in DNA: TGTGCCAGCTCACCAAGAGGAGCTGGAGGCGAAAAACTGTTTTTT. The chain carries TRBV18 and TRBJ1-4, with unresolved D. From germline, CDR1 is KGHSH and CDR2 LQKENI. Trimming took off 2 bases at V and 8 bases at J, with 15 bases between the two ends. The CDR3 is made up of 15 amino acids.

The rearrangement joins TRBV10-2 to TRBJ1-2, with 8 bases identical to TRBD1. V dropped 6 bases and J dropped 6; count of bases not matched to a gene: 0. The CDR3 loop spans 11 amino acids. CDR1 and CDR2 from the germline V gene are WSHSY and SAAADI. The CDR3 DNA sequence: TGCGCCAGCAGGGACAGGGATGGCTACACCTTC. Encoded protein: CASRDRDGYTF.

With regard to this clone: A read error is likely, as this CDR3 ends without the conserved phenylalanine or tryptophan. This rearrangement joins TRBV5-4 to TRBJ2-7, with TRBD2 identical over 9 bases. The CDR3 runs to 16 residues. J gave up 2 bases and V 4 bases, and 10 bases lay outside the gene matches. CDR1 is SGHNT and CDR2 is YYREEE in the germline V gene (reference sequence). CDR3 DNA: TGTGCCAGCAGCCCGCAGGGAGGACTAGCGACCTACGAGCAGTACCTC. Amino acids: CASSPQGGLATYEQYL.

The chain combines TRBV2 with TRBJ2-3, with D possibly TRBD2 on 5 matching bases. The CDR3 has 14 amino acids. Germline lookup yields CDR1 SNHLY and CDR2 FYNNEI. V was cut by 3 bases and J by 0 bases, with 7 bases left in between. In DNA form, the CDR3 reads TGTGCCAGCAGTGACGACTATAGCACAGATACGCAGTATTTT. This encodes CASSDDYSTDTQYF.

This chain links TRBV5-1 with TRBJ2-7; 7 bases map to TRBD2. Trimming took 0 bases from V and 4 from J; bases not matched to a gene: 1. The CDR3 has 13 residues. Germline values: CDR1 SGHRS, CDR2 YFSETQ. Here the CDR3 reads CASSLDGGYEQYF. The CDR3 coding sequence is TGCGCCAGCAGCTTGGACGGGGGGTACGAGCAGTACTTC.

The chain combines TRBV5-4 with TRBJ2-7; weak D call: TRBD1 (6 bases). CDR3 length: 16 amino acids. The ends were cut back, 5 bases at V and 1 base at J, with 19 bases in the middle. From germline, CDR1 is SGHNT and CDR2 YYREEE (reference sequence). CDR3 in DNA: TGTGCCAGCAGGGCGAGCATAGGGGACACGTCCTACGAGCAGTACTTC. Its translation is CASRASIGDTSYEQYF.

This clone was observed a few times. V gene TRBV20-1 combines with J gene TRBJ1-1; D is undetermined. The CDR3 contains 11 residues. Deletions cut 5 bases from V and 1 base from J, with 5 bases between. Germline-derived CDR1 and CDR2 are DFQATT and SNEGSKA (reference sequence). The CDR3 region is CSALGNTEAFF. The DNA of the CDR3 is TGCAGTGCTTTGGGGAACACTGAAGCTTTCTTT.

The chain joins TRBV9 to TRBJ2-7, with D maybe TRBD2 (6 bases). V was trimmed by 0 bases and J by 0 bases, leaving 7 bases between them. The CDR3 consists of 14 residues. Germline CDR1 reads SGDLS; CDR2 reads YYNGEE. CDR3 DNA: TGTGCCAGCAGCGTAGGGGGGGACTCCTACGAGCAGTACTTC. Translated: CASSVGGDSYEQYF.

The chain couples TRBV25-1 to TRBJ1-2; D ambiguous. V lost 8 bases to trimming and J lost 8 bases, with 27 bases between them. Germline assignment: CDR1 MGHDK and CDR2 SYGVNS. The CDR3 consists of 16 residues. CDR3 DNA sequence: TGTGCCAGCGGGATAAGCGGAACAGCTCAAAATGGGGGCTACACCTTC. Protein sequence: CASGISGTAQNGGYTF.

This chain uses TRBV19 with TRBJ1-2; 8 bases fit TRBD1. The CDR3 totals 12 residues. In germline, CDR1 is LNHDA, CDR2 SQIVND (reference sequence). The V and J ends lost 11 bases and 3 bases, in that order; junction bases with no gene match: 5. This chain's CDR3 is CAVQDRDYGYTF. In DNA form, the CDR3 reads TGTGCCGTCCAGGACAGGGACTATGGCTACACCTTC.

The rearrangement uses TRBV10-2 and TRBJ2-7, with TRBD1 as a possible D gene (6 bases). CDR1 is WSHSY and CDR2 is SAAADI in the germline V gene. The V and J ends lost 9 bases and 5 bases respectively, with 17 bases between them. The CDR3 has 13 residues. Here the CDR3 reads CASTTGNIDEQYF. The DNA for the CDR3 is TGCGCCAGTACTACAGGGAATATAGACGAGCAGTACTTC.

V is TRBV5-6 and J is TRBJ2-1; either TRBD1 or TRBD2 may fit D (5 bases each). CDR1 is SGHDT and CDR2 is YYEEEE in the germline V gene. The CDR3 covers 15 residues. V was trimmed by 2 bases and J by 4 bases, leaving 13 bases between them. The CDR3 sequence: CASSFEGRGYNEQFF. As DNA, the CDR3 is TGTGCCAGCAGCTTTGAGGGACGGGGATACAATGAGCAGTTCTTC.